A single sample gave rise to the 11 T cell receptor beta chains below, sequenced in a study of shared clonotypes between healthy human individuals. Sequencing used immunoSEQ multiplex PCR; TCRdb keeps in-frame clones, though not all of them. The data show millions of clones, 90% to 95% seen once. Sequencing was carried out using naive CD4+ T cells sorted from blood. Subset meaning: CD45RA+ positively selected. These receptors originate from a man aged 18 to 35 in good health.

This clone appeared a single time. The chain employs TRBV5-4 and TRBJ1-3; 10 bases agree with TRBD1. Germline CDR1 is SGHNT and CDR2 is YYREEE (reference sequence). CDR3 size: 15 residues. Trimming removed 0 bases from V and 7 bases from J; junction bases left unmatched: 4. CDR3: CASSLDGQGGNTIYF. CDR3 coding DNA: TGTGCCAGCAGCTTGGACGGACAGGGGGGCAACACCATATATTTT.

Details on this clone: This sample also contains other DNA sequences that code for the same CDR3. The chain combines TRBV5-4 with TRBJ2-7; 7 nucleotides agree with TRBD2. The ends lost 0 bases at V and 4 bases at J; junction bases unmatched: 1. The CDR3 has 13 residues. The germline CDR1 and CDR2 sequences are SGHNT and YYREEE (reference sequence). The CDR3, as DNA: TGTGCCAGCAGCTTGGCTAGCGGTTACGAGCAGTACTTC. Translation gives CASSLASGYEQYF.

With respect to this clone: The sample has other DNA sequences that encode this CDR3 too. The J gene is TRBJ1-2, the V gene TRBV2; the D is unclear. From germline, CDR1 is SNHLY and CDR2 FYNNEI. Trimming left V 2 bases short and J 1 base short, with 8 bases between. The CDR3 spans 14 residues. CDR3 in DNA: TGTGCCAGCAGTGAAAGGGAGGGTAACTATGGCTACACCTTC. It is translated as CASSEREGNYGYTF.

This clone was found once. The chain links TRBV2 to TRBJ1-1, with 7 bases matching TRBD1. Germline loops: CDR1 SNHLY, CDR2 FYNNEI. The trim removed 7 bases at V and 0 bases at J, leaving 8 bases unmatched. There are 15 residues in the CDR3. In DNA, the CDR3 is TGTGCCAGCACGAGGGGACAGTTCATGAACACTGAAGCTTTCTTT. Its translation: CASTRGQFMNTEAFF.

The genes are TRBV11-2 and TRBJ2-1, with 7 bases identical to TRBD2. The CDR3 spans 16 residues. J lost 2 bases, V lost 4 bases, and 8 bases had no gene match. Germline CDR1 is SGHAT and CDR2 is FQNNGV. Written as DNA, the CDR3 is TGTGCCAGCAGCTCCCCCGCGGGAGCGGCCTACAATGAGCAGTTCTTC. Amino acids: CASSSPAGAAYNEQFF.

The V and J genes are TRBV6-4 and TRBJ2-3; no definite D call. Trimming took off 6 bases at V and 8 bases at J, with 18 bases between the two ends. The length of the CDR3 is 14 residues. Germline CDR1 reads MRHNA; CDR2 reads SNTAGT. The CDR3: CASRIEASGLTQYF. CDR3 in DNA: TGTGCCAGCAGGATTGAGGCCTCAGGTCTTACGCAGTATTTT.

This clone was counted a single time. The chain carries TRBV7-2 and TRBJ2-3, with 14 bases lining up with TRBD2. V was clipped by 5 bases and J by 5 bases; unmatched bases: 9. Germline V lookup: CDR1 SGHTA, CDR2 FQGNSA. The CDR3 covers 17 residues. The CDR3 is CASSPRGTSGSRDTQYF. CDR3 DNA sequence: TGTGCCAGCAGCCCCAGGGGGACTAGCGGGAGTAGAGATACGCAGTATTTT.

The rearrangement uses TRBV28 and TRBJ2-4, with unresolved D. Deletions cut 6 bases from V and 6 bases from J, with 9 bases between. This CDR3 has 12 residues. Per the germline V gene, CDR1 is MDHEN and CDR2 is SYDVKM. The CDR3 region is CASSPTGNIQYF. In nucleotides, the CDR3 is TGTGCCAGCAGCCCGACGGGAAACATTCAGTACTTC.

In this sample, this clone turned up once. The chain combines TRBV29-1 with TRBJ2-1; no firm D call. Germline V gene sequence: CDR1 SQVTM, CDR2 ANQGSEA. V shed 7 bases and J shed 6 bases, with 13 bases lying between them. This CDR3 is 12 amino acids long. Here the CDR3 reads CSASALSNEQFF. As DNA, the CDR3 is TGCAGCGCCTCGGCCTTGAGCAATGAGCAGTTCTTC.

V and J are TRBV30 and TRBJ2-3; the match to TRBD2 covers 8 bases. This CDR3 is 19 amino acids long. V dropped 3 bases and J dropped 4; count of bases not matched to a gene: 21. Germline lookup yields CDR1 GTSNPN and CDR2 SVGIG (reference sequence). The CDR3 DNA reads TGTGCCTGGAGGGCGGACCCGCTTAGGAGCGGGAGTTCTTCAGATACGCAGTATTTT. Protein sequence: CAWRADPLRSGSSSDTQYF.

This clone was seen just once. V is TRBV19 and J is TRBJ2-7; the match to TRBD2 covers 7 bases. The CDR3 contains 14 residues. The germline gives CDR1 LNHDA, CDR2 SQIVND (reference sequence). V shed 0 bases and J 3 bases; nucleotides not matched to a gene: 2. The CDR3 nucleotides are TGTGCCAGTAGTATAGATTCTAGCGGCTACGAGCAGTACTTC. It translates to CASSIDSSGYEQYF.